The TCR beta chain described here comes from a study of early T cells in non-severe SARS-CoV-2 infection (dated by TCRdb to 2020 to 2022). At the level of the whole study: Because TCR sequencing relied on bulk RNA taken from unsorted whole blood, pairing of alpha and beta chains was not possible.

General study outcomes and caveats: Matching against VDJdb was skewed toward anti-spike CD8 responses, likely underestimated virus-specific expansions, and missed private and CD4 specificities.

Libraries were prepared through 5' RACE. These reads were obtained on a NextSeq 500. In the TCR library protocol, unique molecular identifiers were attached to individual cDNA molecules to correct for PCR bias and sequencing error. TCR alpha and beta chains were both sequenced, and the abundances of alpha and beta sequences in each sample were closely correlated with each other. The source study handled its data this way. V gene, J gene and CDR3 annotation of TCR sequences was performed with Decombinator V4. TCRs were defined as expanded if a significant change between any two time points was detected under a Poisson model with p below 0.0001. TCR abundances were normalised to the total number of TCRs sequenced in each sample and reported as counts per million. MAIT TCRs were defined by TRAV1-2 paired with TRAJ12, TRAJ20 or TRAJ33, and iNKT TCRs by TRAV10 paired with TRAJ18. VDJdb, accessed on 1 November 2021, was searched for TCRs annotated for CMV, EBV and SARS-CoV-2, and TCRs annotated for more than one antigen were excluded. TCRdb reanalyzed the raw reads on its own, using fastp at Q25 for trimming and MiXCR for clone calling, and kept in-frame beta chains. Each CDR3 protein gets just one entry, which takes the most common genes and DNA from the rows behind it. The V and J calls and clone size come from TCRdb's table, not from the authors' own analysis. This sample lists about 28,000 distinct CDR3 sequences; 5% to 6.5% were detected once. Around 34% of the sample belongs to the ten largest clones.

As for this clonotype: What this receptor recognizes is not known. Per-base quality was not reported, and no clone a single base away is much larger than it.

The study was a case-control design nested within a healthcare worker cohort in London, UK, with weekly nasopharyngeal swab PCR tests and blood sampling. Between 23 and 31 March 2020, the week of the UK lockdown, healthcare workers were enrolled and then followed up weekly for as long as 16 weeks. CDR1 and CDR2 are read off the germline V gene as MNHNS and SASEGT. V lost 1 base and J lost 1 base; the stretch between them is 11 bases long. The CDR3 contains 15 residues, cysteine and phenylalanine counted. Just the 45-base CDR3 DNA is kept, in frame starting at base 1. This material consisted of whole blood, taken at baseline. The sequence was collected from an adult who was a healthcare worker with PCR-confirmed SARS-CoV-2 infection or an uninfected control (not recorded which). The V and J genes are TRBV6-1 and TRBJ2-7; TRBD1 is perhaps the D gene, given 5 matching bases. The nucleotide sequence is TGTGCCAGCAGTGAAGGGCCAGGGCCGTCCTACGAGCAGTACTTC. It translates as CASSEGPGPSYEQYF.